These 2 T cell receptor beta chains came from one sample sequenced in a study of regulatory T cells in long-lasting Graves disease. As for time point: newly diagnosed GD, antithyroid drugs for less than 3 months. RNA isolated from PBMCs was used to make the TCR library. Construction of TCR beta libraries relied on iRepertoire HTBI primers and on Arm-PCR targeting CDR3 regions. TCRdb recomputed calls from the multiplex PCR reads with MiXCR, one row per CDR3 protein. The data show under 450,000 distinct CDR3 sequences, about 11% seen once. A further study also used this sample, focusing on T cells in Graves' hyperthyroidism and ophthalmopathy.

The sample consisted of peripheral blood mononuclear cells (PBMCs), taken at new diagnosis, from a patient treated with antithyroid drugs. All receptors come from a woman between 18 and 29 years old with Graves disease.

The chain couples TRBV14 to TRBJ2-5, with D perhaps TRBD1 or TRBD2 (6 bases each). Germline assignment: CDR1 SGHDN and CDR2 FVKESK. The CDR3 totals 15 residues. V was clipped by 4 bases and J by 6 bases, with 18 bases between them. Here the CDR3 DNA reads TGTGCCAGCAGCCGGGAGGCTGGGGGCGCCCAGACCCAGTACTTC. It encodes CASSREAGGAQTQYF.

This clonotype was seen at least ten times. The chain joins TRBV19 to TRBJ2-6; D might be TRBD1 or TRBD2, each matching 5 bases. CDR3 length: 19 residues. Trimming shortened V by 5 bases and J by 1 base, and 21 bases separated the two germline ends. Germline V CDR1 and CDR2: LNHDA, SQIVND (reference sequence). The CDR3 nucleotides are TGTGCCAGTAGTTATGGATCGAGGTGGGGGAATTCTGGGGCCAACGTCCTGACTTTC. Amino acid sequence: CASSYGSRWGNSGANVLTF. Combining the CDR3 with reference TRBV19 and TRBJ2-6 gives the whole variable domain DGGITQSPKYLFRKEGQNVTLSCEQNLNHDAMYWYRQDPGQGLRLIYYSQIVNDFQKGDIAEGYSVSREKKESFPLTVTSAQKNPTAFYLCASSYGSRWGNSGANVLTFGAGSRLTVL.